The 14 T cell receptor beta chains below were found in one sample sequenced in a study of beta chain features in type 1 diabetes. Whole-study results and caveats: Moderate but significant shortening of TCRB CDR3s was recorded in all four CD4+ subsets from Type 1 diabetes patients.

TCRB transcripts that were expressed got sequenced, as all of the isolated RNA had been reverse transcribed. TCRdb's copy holds only in-frame clones and misses some; the assay was immunoSEQ multiplex PCR. The table records under 300,000 clones, roughly 21% of them present only once. These TCRs are of unknown antigen specificity. Sequenced: naive CD4+ T cells from blood. These receptors all come from a middle-aged woman with type 1 diabetes.

The table lists this clone with a few counts. The genes are TRBV10-3 and TRBJ1-6; perhaps TRBD1 as D (5 bases). Trimming took off 7 bases at V and 9 bases at J, with 13 bases between the two ends. The CDR3 is 13 amino acids. CDR1 is ENHRY, CDR2 SYGVKD, per germline. The DNA for the CDR3 is TGTGCCATCACAGGGTTTGAGCGTTCACCCCTCCACTTT. The encoded protein is CAITGFERSPLHF.

The table lists this clone with a few counts. The V gene is TRBV18, the J gene TRBJ1-2, with D tentatively TRBD1 (6 bases). The CDR3 extends over 16 amino acids. Germline assignment: CDR1 KGHSH and CDR2 LQKENI. The germline V and J ends were trimmed by 0 bases and 6 bases, with 17 bases remaining between them. The CDR3 loop is CASSPPVRGTVDGYTF. The CDR3 DNA follows: TGTGCCAGCTCACCACCGGTCAGGGGAACAGTTGATGGCTACACCTTC.

This clone was counted a few times. This chain joins TRBV4-1 and TRBJ2-2; TRBD1 agrees at 7 bases. This CDR3 has 15 amino acids. V dropped 1 base and J dropped 1; count of bases not matched to a gene: 0. Germline V lookup: CDR1 MGHRA, CDR2 YSYEKL. CDR3: CASSQGTGNTGELFF. Here the CDR3 DNA reads TGCGCCAGCAGCCAAGGGACAGGGAACACCGGGGAGCTGTTTTTT.

The chain recombines TRBV6-5 with TRBJ2-2, with 10 bases that match TRBD2. The junction had 4 bases not matched to a gene; V was cut back by 5 bases and J by 4 bases. Germline V gene sequence: CDR1 MNHEY, CDR2 SVGAGI. The CDR3 is made up of 15 amino acids. DNA for the CDR3: TGTGCCAGCAGTAGCGGGGGGGCGGGCACCGGGGAGCTGTTTTTT. This codes for CASSSGGAGTGELFF.

This clone has more than one count but fewer than ten. This sequence joins TRBV21-1 and TRBJ1-1. TRBV21-1 is a known pseudogene. CDR3 length equals 14 residues. CDR3 nucleotides: TGTGCCAGCAGCCCCCTCGGGGGGAACACTGAAGCTTTCTTT. Amino acid sequence: CASSPLGGNTEAFF.

This chain connects TRBV12-5 to TRBJ1-2; 9 nucleotides match TRBD1. CDR1 and CDR2 (germline): LGHNT, FRNRAP. Germline trimming cut 6 bases from V and 11 bases from J; bases unmatched to any gene: 19. CDR3 length equals 16 residues. CDR3 DNA sequence: TGTGCTAGTGGCCTTGAAACCATCCCGGGACAGGGAGGATACACCTTC. This encodes CASGLETIPGQGGYTF.

The chain has TRBV9 and TRBJ2-2; the D gene is possibly TRBD1 (6 bases). This CDR3 has 16 amino acids. CDR1 SGDLS and CDR2 YYNGEE come from the germline V gene. V lost 1 base, J lost 4 bases, and 14 bases lay in between. The CDR3 DNA reads as TGTGCCAGCAGCGTACTCGGACAGCCTTCCACCGGGGAGCTGTTTTTT. Its translation: CASSVLGQPSTGELFF.

The V call is TRBV5-1, the J call TRBJ1-6; possible D gene TRBD1, 5 bases. This CDR3 has 14 amino acids. V lost 0 bases and J lost 7, with 8 bases in between. From germline, CDR1 is SGHRS and CDR2 YFSETQ. CDR3 nucleotides: TGCGCCAGCAGCTTGGGGGGGGAGAATTCACCCCTCCACTTT. It yields the protein CASSLGGENSPLHF.

The rearrangement links TRBV5-4 to TRBJ2-5, with D hard to call. Germline V gene sequence: CDR1 SGHNT, CDR2 YYREEE (reference sequence). This CDR3 is built from 13 residues. V lost 4 bases to trimming and J lost 5 bases, with 12 bases between them. Here the CDR3 reads CASSPIGTETQYF. The CDR3 region has the DNA TGTGCCAGCAGCCCCATCGGTACGGAGACCCAGTACTTC.

The chain couples TRBV6-5 to TRBJ1-1; D remains unclear. The V gene lost 0 bases and the J gene lost 1 base, with 9 bases spanning the gap. The CDR3 runs 15 residues. Per germline, CDR1 MNHEY and CDR2 SVGAGI. As DNA, the CDR3 is TGTGCCAGCAGTTACTCGAGTCAGGCGAACACTGAAGCTTTCTTT. This codes for CASSYSSQANTEAFF.

This rearrangement joins TRBV6-5 to TRBJ2-7; 11 nucleotides agree with TRBD1. With V trimmed by 2 bases and J by 1 base, 4 bases remained unmatched. This CDR3 contains 16 residues. CDR1 is MNHEY and CDR2 is SVGAGI in the germline V gene. The CDR3 region is CASSYKGDRGSYEQYF. The DNA for the CDR3 is TGTGCCAGCAGTTACAAGGGGGACAGGGGGTCCTACGAGCAGTACTTC.

The chain carries TRBV28 and TRBJ1-2; 7 bases align to TRBD1. The CDR3 extends over 15 amino acids. The germline gives CDR1 MDHEN, CDR2 SYDVKM. With 5 bases clipped from V and 8 bases from J, the junction kept 14 bases outside the gene matches. CDR3 residues: CASSLGLQGLKGYTF. CDR3 sequence (DNA): TGTGCCAGCAGTCTGGGGTTACAGGGGTTGAAGGGCTACACCTTC.

The V call is TRBV7-3, the J call TRBJ2-2, with 7 bases aligning to TRBD1. Germline-derived CDR1 and CDR2 are SGHTA and FQGTGA. The CDR3 sequence is 15 residues long. J lost 4 bases, V lost 3 bases, and 5 bases had no gene match. The CDR3 bases are TGTGCCAGCAGCTTGCTCGGACAGGTCACCGGGGAGCTGTTTTTT. Its translation: CASSLLGQVTGELFF.

This chain joins TRBV28 and TRBJ2-4; 10 nucleotides match TRBD2. The germline V gene has CDR1 MDHEN and CDR2 SYDVKM. V lost 2 bases to trimming and J lost 16 bases; unmatched junction nucleotides: 8. The CDR3 has 13 residues. The CDR3 sequence is CASSLGASGSPYF. CDR3 nucleotides: TGTGCCAGCAGTTTAGGGGCTAGCGGGAGTCCCTACTTC.